This TCR beta chain was recovered during a study of blood T cell repertoires in COVID-19. Trimming at V came to 11 bases and at J to 2 bases, leaving 5 bases not matched to a gene. This CDR3 is 13 amino acids long. The germline V gene has CDR1 MNHEY and CDR2 SVGAGI. Study processing details: It was from reference gene primer amplification that nucleated cell counts were estimated. The protocol was immunoSEQ multiplex PCR, while the TCRdb copy is restricted to in-frame clones and leaves out a portion. The V and J calls and clone size come from that table; D and trimming were worked out from the DNA. The sample contains fewer than 200,000 clones, roughly 85% of which appear only once.

The chain recombines TRBV6-5 with TRBJ1-2; 10 positions match TRBD1. Material for sequencing was peripheral blood. The source is an older woman with acute or convalescent COVID-19. The CDR3 region is CAGLTGGNYGYTF. The CDR3 DNA follows: TGTGCCGGACTGACAGGGGGCAACTATGGCTACACCTTC.